This T cell receptor beta chain was identified in a study of blood T cell repertoires in COVID-19. Study-level information: The cDNA or gDNA used as material had been derived from T cells, B-cell-depleted T cells, or PBMCs.

The CDR3 loop spans 16 amino acids. V shed 0 bases and J shed 5 bases, with 14 bases lying between them. Germline CDR1 reads MNHNY; CDR2 reads SVGAGI (reference sequence). Using immunoSEQ multiplex PCR, the repertoire was profiled, and TCRdb retains in-frame clones only, with some absent. Of 100,000 to 150,000 clones listed, 85% to 90% are singletons. The specimen was peripheral blood. The chain uses TRBV6-6 and TRBJ2-1, with D possibly matching TRBD1 (6 bases). This clonotype originated in a man between 65 and 79 years old with active COVID-19. This chain's CDR3 is CASSYSKQGIHNEQFF. Here the CDR3 DNA reads TGTGCCAGCAGTTACTCGAAACAGGGAATCCACAATGAGCAGTTCTTC.